This T cell receptor beta chain is from a study of T cells after yellow fever vaccination. TCRdb independently ran MiXCR on the 5' RACE reads; one entry per CDR3 protein. The table includes 280,000 or so distinct CDR3 sequences, around 9.3% detected once. Germline values: CDR1 SGHAT, CDR2 FQNNGV. This CDR3 has 16 amino acids. Trimming left V 3 bases short and J 5 bases short, with 17 bases between. This clonotype was recorded many times. This TCR derives from a man between 18 and 29 years old who received the YFV17D yellow fever vaccine. The chain couples TRBV11-2 to TRBJ2-4, with D possibly being TRBD2 (6 bases). This sample comprised CD4+ T cells sorted from PBMCs, obtained 5 days after the yellow fever booster vaccination. Here the CDR3 DNA reads TGTGCCAGCAGCTTGGGGAGGACAATGGACCAAAACATTCAGTACTTC. It codes for CASSLGRTMDQNIQYF.